In its sample, the clone carrying this T cell receptor beta chain was seen a few times. Methods used by the authors: It was from reference gene primer amplification that nucleated cell counts were estimated. Only in-frame clones appear in the TCRdb table, and some are missing; sequencing was by immunoSEQ multiplex PCR. For V, J and clone size, that table is used; D and trimming come from the DNA. The profile covers 69,000 or so clones, with about four fifths appearing a single time and around 10% taken by the ten largest. The CDR3 is 10 residues long. V was shortened by 7 bases and J by 13 bases, with 10 bases between the two germline ends. The sample is drawn from a study of blood T cell repertoires in COVID-19. Whole-study context: Whether acute or convalescent, the COVID-19 samples came from the United States, Italy and Spain. Sources were T cells, B-cell-depleted T cells, or PBMCs; the material itself was cDNA or gDNA.

The V gene is TRBV23-1, the J gene TRBJ1-4; D remains unclear. TRBV23-1 is an ORF; its function is uncertain. This TCR derives from an elderly woman with acute or convalescent COVID-19. Source material: peripheral blood. The CDR3 region has the DNA TGCGCCAGCACCCCGTTCGGACTGTTTTTT. Translating gives CASTPFGLFF.